Presented here are 14 T cell receptor beta chains from one specimen sequenced in a study of cytomegalovirus exposure and HLA in healthy donors. With 60 Vbeta and 13 Jbeta primers, the PCR was carried out. Profiling relied on immunoSEQ multiplex PCR, and the TCRdb table lists in-frame clones only, not all of them. The top ten hold around 3% of the sample, which has 55,000 to 75,000 clones, around 62% seen once. The material sequenced was PBMCs. The receptors derive from a man in his thirties or forties in good health and CMV-seronegative.

This clone appeared a few times. The chain is built from TRBV2 and TRBJ1-5; tentatively, D is TRBD1 (5 bases). Germline V lookup: CDR1 SNHLY, CDR2 FYNNEI. Trimming shortened V by 0 bases and J by 5 bases, and 8 bases separated the two germline ends. The CDR3 covers 14 residues. This CDR3 is CASSEAAGYQPQHF. The CDR3, as DNA: TGTGCCAGCAGTGAAGCGGCAGGGTATCAGCCCCAGCATTTT.

The chain recombines TRBV6-5 with TRBJ1-1; the match to TRBD1 covers 8 bases. The germline CDR1 and CDR2 sequences are MNHEY and SVGAGI. V lost 7 bases and J lost 3; bases outside the gene matches: 7. The length of the CDR3 is 14 residues. The CDR3 reads CASTPGGSYTEAFF. CDR3 coding DNA: TGTGCCAGCACCCCAGGGGGCTCGTACACTGAAGCTTTCTTT.

This clone occurred a few times. The chain has TRBV13 and TRBJ2-6, with 9 bases that match TRBD1. This CDR3 comprises 23 residues. Per germline, CDR1 PRHDT and CDR2 FYEKMQ (reference sequence). With 5 bases clipped from V and 0 bases from J, the junction kept 23 bases outside the gene matches. The CDR3 DNA sequence: TGTGCCAGCAGCCAGACCAGCGCCGGGACAGGGTTTGATGGCGGCTCTGGGGCCAACGTCCTGACTTTC. Amino acid sequence: CASSQTSAGTGFDGGSGANVLTF.

This clone was seen only a few times. This chain connects TRBV29-1 to TRBJ2-7, with 7 bases fitting TRBD1. V was pared by 6 bases and J by 2 bases, with 7 bases of the junction left unmatched. The CDR3 extends over 13 amino acids. Germline V gene data show CDR1 as SQVTM and CDR2 as ANQGSEA. The CDR3 coding sequence is TGCAGCGTAGCAGGACAGGAGGCCTACGAGCAGTACTTC. It encodes CSVAGQEAYEQYF.

The V and J genes are TRBV18 and TRBJ1-1; no firm D call. The germline V and J ends were trimmed by 3 bases and 3 bases, with 8 bases remaining between them. The CDR3 is 13 residues long. Germline CDR1 and CDR2: KGHSH and LQKENI. The CDR3 DNA reads TGTGCCAGCTCACCTACCTCAGACACTGAAGCTTTCTTT. Encoded protein: CASSPTSDTEAFF.

This chain links TRBV28 with TRBJ2-7, with 8 bases aligning to TRBD1. The CDR3 contains 14 residues. V shed 5 bases, J shed 4 bases, and the junction held 7 bases outside the gene matches. Germline lookup yields CDR1 MDHEN and CDR2 SYDVKM. The CDR3 reads CASSPRRTGYEQYF. Here the CDR3 DNA reads TGTGCCAGCAGTCCAAGAAGGACAGGGTACGAGCAGTACTTC. Looking up the rest from reference TRBV28 and TRBJ2-7 gives the full variable domain: DVKVTQSSRYLVKRTGEKVFLECVQDMDHENMFWYRQDPGLGLRLIYFSYDVKMKEKGDIPEGYSVSREKKERFSLILESASTNQTSMYLCASSPRRTGYEQYFGPGTRLTVT.

The genes are TRBV7-9 and TRBJ1-1; TRBD1 might be the D (6 bases). V lost 5 bases and J 0 bases, leaving 13 bases between the germline ends. The CDR3 sequence is 15 residues long. CDR1 and CDR2 from the germline V gene are SEHNR and FQNEAQ (reference sequence). The CDR3 DNA follows: TGTGCCAGCAGCCACTCTACAGGGATGAACACTGAAGCTTTCTTT. Residues: CASSHSTGMNTEAFF. Full variable domain (rest looked up from reference TRBV7-9 and TRBJ1-1): DTGVSQNPRHKITKRGQNVTFRCDPISEHNRLYWYRQTLGQGPEFLTYFQNEAQLEKSRLLSDRFSAERPKGSFSTLEIQRTEQGDSAMYLCASSHSTGMNTEAFFGQGTRLTVV.

The chain combines TRBV7-6 with TRBJ2-5; D call uncertain. The CDR3 spans 13 residues. Trimming pared 3 bases from V and 0 bases from J, leaving 5 bases between. In germline, CDR1 is SGHVS, CDR2 FNYEAQ. The CDR3 spells CASSFTYQETQYF. The CDR3 coding sequence is TGTGCCAGCAGCTTCACATACCAAGAGACCCAGTACTTC.

This clone was picked up a small number of times. J is TRBJ2-7 and V is TRBV19; 8 bases map to TRBD1. CDR1 and CDR2 from the germline V gene are LNHDA and SQIVND (reference sequence). The V and J ends lost 7 bases and 4 bases, in that order; junction bases with no gene match: 6. CDR3 length: 13 amino acids. In DNA, the CDR3 is TGTGCCAGTACCAAACAGGGGGAGTACGAGCAGTACTTC. It codes for CASTKQGEYEQYF.

V usage is TRBV18 and J usage is TRBJ1-1; no firm D call. The germline V gene has CDR1 KGHSH and CDR2 LQKENI. V lost 3 bases and J lost 1, with 9 bases in between. This CDR3 comprises 14 residues. CDR3 region: CASSPGSQNTEAFF. CDR3 in DNA: TGTGCCAGCTCACCGGGCAGTCAGAACACTGAAGCTTTCTTT.

This chain uses TRBV4-1 with TRBJ2-3, with D unclear. The germline CDR1 and CDR2 sequences are MGHRA and YSYEKL. V lost 0 bases and J 4 bases, leaving 5 bases between the germline ends. This CDR3 comprises 13 residues. CDR3 sequence (DNA): TGCGCCAGCAGCCAAGACGTGTCAGATACGCAGTATTTT. Encoded protein: CASSQDVSDTQYF.

The chain recombines TRBV7-9 with TRBJ1-5; 8 bases fit TRBD1. The CDR3 sequence is 15 residues long. Trimming at V came to 5 bases and at J to 6 bases, leaving 9 bases not matched to a gene. Germline CDR1 and CDR2: SEHNR and FQNEAQ (reference sequence). The DNA for the CDR3 is TGTGCCAGCAGCCCCCCCGGACAGGGTATTCAGCCCCAGCATTTT. It encodes CASSPPGQGIQPQHF. The full variable domain, in which reference TRBV7-9 and TRBJ1-5 provide the parts outside the CDR3, is DTGVSQNPRHKITKRGQNVTFRCDPISEHNRLYWYRQTLGQGPEFLTYFQNEAQLEKSRLLSDRFSAERPKGSFSTLEIQRTEQGDSAMYLCASSPPGQGIQPQHFGDGTRLSIL.

This clone was seen only a few times. The J gene is TRBJ2-5, the V gene TRBV6-5, with D perhaps matching TRBD2 (5 bases). The CDR3 runs to 13 residues. V gave up 2 bases and J gave up 5 bases, with 9 bases separating them. The germline V gene has CDR1 MNHEY and CDR2 SVGAGI. CDR3 coding DNA: TGTGCCAGCAGTTACGATCCGGGGGAGACCCAGTACTTC. Translating gives CASSYDPGETQYF.

The chain carries TRBV30 and TRBJ2-5, with 8 bases lining up with TRBD1. CDR3 size: 10 residues. Per germline, CDR1 GTSNPN and CDR2 SVGIG (reference sequence). Trimming cost V 8 bases and J 7 bases; bases outside gene matches: 3. This chain's CDR3 is CAQGAGTQYF. DNA for the CDR3: TGTGCCCAGGGGGCAGGGACCCAGTACTTC.